The T cell receptor beta chain under discussion was sequenced for a study of beta chain features in type 1 diabetes. Study overall: Cells sorted and examined across all samples totaled 107,917,701.

Based on CD45RO/CCR7/CD25/CD127/CD95/CD27, CD4+ regulatory, stem cell-like memory, naive and central memory cells were sorted. CDR3 size: 15 residues. Per the germline V gene, CDR1 is SGHKS and CDR2 is YYEKEE (reference sequence). V shed 4 bases and J 6 bases; nucleotides not matched to a gene: 10. Findings of the study overall: For Type 1 diabetes patients, all four CD4+ subsets carried TCRB CDR3s that were moderately but significantly shorter.

Every bit of the isolated RNA underwent reverse transcription, so sequencing read expressed TCRB transcripts. Naive, central memory and regulatory T cell samples averaged approximately 3.8 million reads. Produced via immunoSEQ multiplex PCR; TCRdb's table is partial and in-frame only. The top ten hold about 0.027% of the sample, which has almost 250,000 clones, 13% to 15% seen once. As for this clone: Antigen specificity is unknown.

The chain combines TRBV5-5 with TRBJ1-1, with TRBD1 matching over 9 bases. This receptor was taken from a woman aged 40 to 55 in good health. Sequenced sample: naive CD4+ T cells from blood. In DNA form, the CDR3 reads TGTGCCAGCAGCCAAGTGGGACAGGGAGGGGCTGAAGCTTTCTTT. The encoded protein is CASSQVGQGGAEAFF.